This entry describes one TCR beta chain. Its cognate antigen is unknown. CDR3 length: 14 residues. V was cut by 3 bases and J by 4 bases, with 12 bases left in between. The germline gives CDR1 KGHSH, CDR2 LQKENI. Reverse transcription of about 0.5 to 1 ug RNA used random hexamers. A multiplex approach, immunoSEQ multiplex PCR, amplified TCR beta CDR3 across 54 Vbeta and 13 Jbeta. Each CDR3 protein is one row after TCRdb ran MiXCR on the immunoSEQ multiplex PCR reads. The sample carries 150,000 to 200,000 distinct CDR3 sequences, 90% to 96% recorded once. The data were taken from a study of CD8 T cells in Susac syndrome. General study points: The study's TCR sequencing and HLA analysis drew on a certain number of individuals. That number was acknowledged as relatively small.

Peripheral blood CD8+ and CD4+ T cells were profiled by TCR beta sequencing. The receptor was isolated from a human donor with multiple sclerosis. The source material was CD4+ T cells from PBMCs. The chain joins TRBV18 to TRBJ1-2; a weak D match, TRBD1 (6 bases). DNA of the CDR3: TGTGCCAGCTCACCCCCGGGACATGTCTATGGCTACACCTTC. It yields the protein CASSPPGHVYGYTF.